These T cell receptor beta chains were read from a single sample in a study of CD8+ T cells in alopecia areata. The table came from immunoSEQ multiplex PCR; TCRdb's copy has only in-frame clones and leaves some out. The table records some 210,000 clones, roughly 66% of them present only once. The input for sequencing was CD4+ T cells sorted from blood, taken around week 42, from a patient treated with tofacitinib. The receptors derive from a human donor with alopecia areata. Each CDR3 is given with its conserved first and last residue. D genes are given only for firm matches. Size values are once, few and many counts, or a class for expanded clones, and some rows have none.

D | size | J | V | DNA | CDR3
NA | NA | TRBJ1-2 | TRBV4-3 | TGCGCCAGCAGCCCCAGGGCGAACTATGGCTACACCTTC | CASSPRANYGYTF
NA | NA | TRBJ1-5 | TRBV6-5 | TGTGCCAGCAGTTACACGGTTAATCAGCCCCAGCATTTT | CASSYTVNQPQHF
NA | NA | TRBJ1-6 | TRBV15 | TGTGCCACTTCTGGTGCTTCTTTTAATTCACCCCTCCACTTT | CATSGASFNSPLHF
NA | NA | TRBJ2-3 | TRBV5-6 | TGTGCCAGCAGCTTACTAGCTTTGAGCACAGATACGCAGTATTTT | CASSLLALSTDTQYF
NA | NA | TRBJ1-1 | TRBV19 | TGTGCCAGTAGTACCAATGGACAGCCGAACACTGAAGCTTTCTTT | CASSTNGQPNTEAFF
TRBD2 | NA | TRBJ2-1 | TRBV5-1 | TGCGCCAGCAGCTTGGAGCTAGCGGGAGGTGAGCAGTTCTTC | CASSLELAGGEQFF
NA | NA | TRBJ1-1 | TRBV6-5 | TGTGCCAGCCGGGAGACATATGTCAGCACTGAAGCTTTCTTT | CASRETYVSTEAFF
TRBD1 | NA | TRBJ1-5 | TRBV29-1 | TGCAGCGTTGGGGACAGTAGCAATCAGCCCCAGCATTTT | CSVGDSSNQPQHF
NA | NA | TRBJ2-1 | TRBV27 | TGTGCCAGCAGTTTCTCCACGGGGGGCAGTGAGCAGTTCTTC | CASSFSTGGSEQFF
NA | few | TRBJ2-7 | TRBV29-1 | TGCAGCGTTGAATTAGACTACGAGCAGTACTTC | CSVELDYEQYF
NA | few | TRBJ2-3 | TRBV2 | TGTGCCAGCCGACAGGGCACAGATACGCAGTATTTT | CASRQGTDTQYF
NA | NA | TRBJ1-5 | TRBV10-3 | TGTGCCATCAGTGAGTCGGTCGACGGTCCAACGCATTTT | CAISESVDGPTHF
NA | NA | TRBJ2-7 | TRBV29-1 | TGCAGCGTTGAACGGGGTTCCAACGAGCAGTACTTC | CSVERGSNEQYF